Below are 17 T cell receptor beta chains sequenced from a single sample in a study of T cells after yellow fever vaccination. MiXCR, run by TCRdb on the 5' RACE reads, gives a single entry per CDR3 protein. The table has about 340,000 distinct CDR3 sequences, roughly 9.4% seen once. Sequencing used PBMCs, obtained on the day of the first yellow fever vaccination. These receptors originate from a man younger than 35 who received the YFV17D yellow fever vaccine.

V is TRBV6-1 and J is TRBJ2-1; 11 positions match TRBD2. The V gene's germline CDR1 is MNHNS and CDR2 SASEGT. The CDR3 totals 15 residues. Unmatched junction bases numbered 9, after V lost 8 bases and J lost 6 bases. The CDR3: CASSEVAGGRNEQFF. The CDR3 DNA sequence: TGTGCCAGCTCGGAAGTAGCGGGGGGGCGCAATGAGCAGTTCTTC.

The chain carries TRBV3-1 and TRBJ2-1; D is undetermined. CDR1 is LGHDT and CDR2 is YNNKEL in the germline V gene (reference sequence). Trimming cost V 0 bases and J 5 bases, with 17 bases left between them. The CDR3 is 17 amino acids. DNA for the CDR3: TGTGCCAGCAGCCAAGATCTTAGGCGGCCGAACAACAATGAGCAGTTCTTC. Its translation: CASSQDLRRPNNNEQFF.

This chain uses TRBV4-1 with TRBJ1-5; no definite D call. The CDR3 sequence is 13 residues long. The germline V and J ends were trimmed by 0 bases and 7 bases, with 7 bases remaining between them. From germline, CDR1 is MGHRA and CDR2 YSYEKL. The CDR3 DNA follows: TGCGCCAGCAGCCAAGATTACGAACAGCCCCAGCATTTT. It is translated as CASSQDYEQPQHF.

Many counts were recorded for this clonotype. The chain joins TRBV12-3 or TRBV12-4 to TRBJ2-5; D is unclear. The CDR3 covers 13 residues. V lost 2 bases to trimming and J lost 0 bases, with 4 bases between them. The CDR3 nucleotides read TGTGCCAGCAGTTTAACAGACCAAGAGACCCAGTACTTC. Translation gives CASSLTDQETQYF.

The chain uses TRBV28 and TRBJ2-5, with D maybe TRBD1 (5 bases). The CDR3 consists of 13 residues. CDR1 MDHEN and CDR2 SYDVKM come from the germline V gene. Trimming pared 10 bases from V and 6 bases from J, leaving 18 bases between. The CDR3 sequence: CATSQGGEKTQYF. The DNA of the CDR3 is TGTGCCACCTCCCAGGGTGGCGAGAAGACCCAGTACTTC.

This chain links TRBV15 with TRBJ2-2, with a tentative D call TRBD2 (6 bases). Germline V gene data show CDR1 as LNHNV and CDR2 as YYDKDF (reference sequence). The CDR3 is 18 amino acids. Between the trimmed V and J ends, which lost 0 bases and 3 bases, there was a span of 17 bases. CDR3: CATSRDFGTAIYTGELFF. The CDR3 DNA is TGTGCCACCAGCAGAGATTTCGGGACTGCTATCTACACCGGGGAGCTGTTTTTT. The full variable domain, in which reference TRBV15 and TRBJ2-2 provide the parts outside the CDR3, is DAMVIQNPRYQVTQFGKPVTLSCSQTLNHNVMYWYQQKSSQAPKLLFHYYDKDFNNEADTPDNFQSRRPNTSFCFLDIRSPGLGDTAMYLCATSRDFGTAIYTGELFFGEGSRLTVL.

This clonotype showed up many times. The gene calls are TRBV4-1 and TRBJ2-1; D is ambiguous. Deletions cut 4 bases from V and 2 bases from J, with 18 bases between. The CDR3 length is 17 residues. Germline V CDR1 and CDR2: MGHRA, YSYEKL. CDR3 amino acids: CASSPEHTQGPYNEQFF. In DNA, the CDR3 is TGCGCCAGCAGCCCTGAACACACCCAAGGGCCCTACAATGAGCAGTTCTTC.

The chain combines TRBV7-2 with TRBJ2-2; no reliable D call. The CDR3 loop spans 15 amino acids. CDR1 is SGHTA, CDR2 FQGNSA, per germline. V lost 2 bases and J lost 7, with 14 bases in between. CDR3 in amino acids: CASSLQRLVGGELFF. CDR3 bases: TGTGCCAGCAGCTTACAGCGCCTAGTGGGCGGGGAGCTGTTTTTT. The whole variable domain, remainder taken from reference TRBV7-2 and TRBJ2-2, is GAGVSQSPSNKVTEKGKDVELRCDPISGHTALYWYRQSLGQGLEFLIYFQGNSAPDKSGLPSDRFSAERTGGSVSTLTIQRTQQEDSAVYLCASSLQRLVGGELFFGEGSRLTVL.

This clonotype was counted between two and nine times. The genes are TRBV12-3 or TRBV12-4 and TRBJ2-1, with 10 bases lining up with TRBD1. CDR3 length equals 13 residues. V was pared by 8 bases and J by 2 bases, with 0 bases of the junction left unmatched. The CDR3 nucleotides read TGTGCCAGCGGACAGGGGGCCTACAATGAGCAGTTCTTC. This encodes CASGQGAYNEQFF.

This clonotype has at least ten counts. The V and J genes are TRBV24-1 and TRBJ1-2, with D tentatively TRBD1 (6 bases). V lost 7 bases and J 8 bases, leaving 16 bases between the germline ends. The CDR3 contains 13 residues. Germline V lookup: CDR1 KGHDR, CDR2 SFDVKD. The CDR3: CATRDPGEGGYTF. For the CDR3, the DNA is TGTGCCACCAGGGATCCAGGGGAGGGAGGCTACACCTTC.

This clonotype has only a few counts. This chain connects TRBV7-8 to TRBJ2-5; TRBD1 is a possible D gene (6 bases). This CDR3 is 13 amino acids long. CDR1 and CDR2 from the germline V gene are SGHVS and FQNEAQ. V lost 5 bases and J lost 4, with 11 bases in between. The CDR3 reads CASSRGHRETQYF. CDR3 nucleotides: TGTGCCAGCAGCAGGGGACACCGAGAGACCCAGTACTTC.

The chain employs TRBV3-1 and TRBJ2-5, with D tentatively TRBD1 (5 bases). The CDR3 spans 15 residues. The germline V gene has CDR1 LGHDT and CDR2 YNNKEL (reference sequence). Trimming shortened V by 4 bases and J by 4 bases, and 16 bases separated the two germline ends. The CDR3 sequence: CASSPQPARAETQYF. The CDR3 bases are TGTGCCAGCAGCCCCCAGCCCGCCAGGGCAGAGACCCAGTACTTC.

This clonotype was seen ten or more times. CDR3 sequence reads: CASSIGQTNSPLHF. The CDR3 coding sequence is TGTGCCAGCAGCATCGGACAGACTAATTCACCCCTCCACTTT. The chain employs TRBV5-6 and TRBJ1-6; D possibly corresponds to TRBD1 (6 bases). This CDR3 region has 14 residues. With 4 bases removed from V and 6 bases from J, the gap between germline ends came to 11 bases. Germline V CDR1 and CDR2: SGHDT, YYEEEE. Drawing the rest from reference TRBV5-6 and TRBJ1-6, the complete variable domain is DAGVTQSPTHLIKTRGQQVTLRCSPKSGHDTVSWYQQALGQGPQFIFQYYEEEERQRGNFPDRFSGHQFPNYSSELNVNALLLGDSALYLCASSIGQTNSPLHFGNGTRLTVT.

This clonotype was recorded a few times. The chain has TRBV18 and TRBJ1-1, with 7 bases identical to TRBD1. After removal of 6 bases from V and 0 bases from J, the junction contained 10 bases not matched to a gene. This CDR3 is built from 16 residues. Germline CDR1 KGHSH, CDR2 LQKENI. CDR3 in amino acids: CASSSLTTGMNTEAFF. The CDR3 bases are TGTGCCAGCTCCTCCCTGACGACAGGGATGAACACTGAAGCTTTCTTT. Using reference TRBV18 and TRBJ1-1 for the parts outside the CDR3, the full variable domain is NAGVMQNPRHLVRRRGQEARLRCSPMKGHSHVYWYRQLPEEGLKFMVYLQKENIIDESGMPKERFSAEFPKEGPSILRIQQVVRGDSAAYFCASSSLTTGMNTEAFFGQGTRLTVV.

As for this clonotype: This may be a read error: a much more frequent sequence differs by one nucleotide. V and J are TRBV7-9 and TRBJ2-4; D gene ambiguous. The CDR3 loop spans 13 amino acids. The V end was cut by 2 bases, the J end by 5 bases, with 7 bases between. Germline V lookup: CDR1 SEHNR, CDR2 FQNEAQ (reference sequence). The CDR3 sequence is CASSLRSENIQYF. The CDR3, as DNA: TGTGCCAGCAGCTTAAGGTCAGAAAACATTCAGTACTTC.

The chain couples TRBV5-1 to TRBJ1-1; no definite D call. V was shortened by 0 bases and J by 2 bases, with 14 bases between the two germline ends. The CDR3 is made up of 16 amino acids. Germline V gene data show CDR1 as SGHRS and CDR2 as YFSETQ. The CDR3 loop is CASSLDRLAGNTEAFF. CDR3 in DNA: TGCGCCAGCAGCTTGGATAGGCTGGCAGGAAACACTGAAGCTTTCTTT.

The V and J genes are TRBV6-2 or TRBV6-3 and TRBJ2-4; D tentatively reads TRBD1 or TRBD2 (7 bases each). The germline V and J ends were trimmed by 4 bases and 0 bases, with 13 bases remaining between them. The germline CDR1 and CDR2 sequences are MNHEY and SVGEGT. This CDR3 is built from 16 residues. The CDR3 spells CASSSGGALAKNIQYF. The CDR3 DNA reads TGTGCCAGCAGTTCAGGGGGGGCTCTAGCCAAAAACATTCAGTACTTC.